A single sample gave rise to the 32 T cell receptor beta chains below, sequenced in a study of TIL therapy for anti-PD-1-resistant metastatic lung cancer. The libraries were made with immunoSEQ v3. Using immunoSEQ multiplex PCR, the repertoire was profiled, and TCRdb retains in-frame clones only, with some absent. The data hold about 20,000 clones, with 60% to 80% observed a single time. Time point defined: pre-treatment sample, taken before nivolumab and TIL therapy. The sample here was blood, taken at baseline. The receptor source for this set is a person aged 25-80 years with non-small cell lung cancer.

V and J are TRBV12-3 or TRBV12-4 and TRBJ1-4, with D hard to call. The CDR3 has 12 residues. Trimming left V 2 bases short and J 7 bases short, with 5 bases between. The CDR3 loop is CASSLHGEKLFF. The CDR3 DNA reads as TGTGCCAGCAGTTTACATGGTGAAAAACTGTTTTTT.

This clone is categorized as medium-sized. The chain recombines TRBV5-1 with TRBJ1-3, with unresolved D. V lost 4 bases to trimming and J lost 2 bases, with 10 bases between them. This CDR3 region has 14 residues. Germline loops: CDR1 SGHRS, CDR2 YFSETQ. The chain's CDR3 is CASSLSGTGNTIYF. The DNA of the CDR3 is TGCGCCAGCAGCCTGTCGGGAACTGGAAACACCATATATTTT.

This clone was seen a handful of times. The gene calls are TRBV3-1 (or the pseudogene TRBV3-2) and TRBJ2-5; 15 bases are a match to TRBD2. Trimming took 4 bases from V and 5 from J; bases not matched to a gene: 5. The CDR3 loop spans 16 amino acids. Germline V gene lookup returns CDR1 LGHDT and CDR2 YNNKEL (reference sequence). In nucleotides, the CDR3 is TGTGCCAGCAGCCCAGGGACTAGCGGGGGGAGGGAGACCCAGTACTTC. It is translated as CASSPGTSGGRETQYF.

This clone appeared once. The rearrangement uses TRBV7-9 and TRBJ1-2; D possibly corresponds to TRBD1 (5 bases). The V end lost 2 bases, the J end lost 5 bases, and 27 bases lay between the germline ends. Germline loops: CDR1 SEHNR, CDR2 FQNEAQ (reference sequence). The CDR3 has 19 amino acids. Written as DNA, the CDR3 is TGTGCCAGCAGCTTATCGTCCGCTAAAGCTTTCTTAACAGGTTATGGCTACACCTTC. It codes for CASSLSSAKAFLTGYGYTF.

This chain uses TRBV4-1 with TRBJ1-1; D is ambiguous. CDR1 and CDR2 from the germline V gene are MGHRA and YSYEKL. This CDR3 is 14 amino acids long. Trimming left V 7 bases short and J 4 bases short, with 16 bases between. CDR3: CASTKGGSGTEAFF. In nucleotides, the CDR3 is TGCGCCAGCACCAAAGGAGGGTCGGGCACTGAAGCTTTCTTT.

The chain combines TRBV7-9 with TRBJ2-6; D is possibly TRBD1 (5 bases). With 5 bases removed from V and 4 bases from J, the gap between germline ends came to 15 bases. The germline V gene encodes CDR1 SEHNR and CDR2 FQNEAQ (reference sequence). The CDR3 consists of 16 residues. Here the CDR3 DNA reads TGTGCCAGCAGCGAGACAGACCAGCCGGGGGCCAACGTCCTGACTTTC. Protein sequence: CASSETDQPGANVLTF.

The chain joins TRBV5-1 to TRBJ1-6, with a weak D call TRBD1 (5 bases). In germline, CDR1 is SGHRS, CDR2 YFSETQ. The CDR3 runs to 14 residues. Trimming took off 3 bases at V and 8 bases at J, with 12 bases between the two ends. The CDR3 coding sequence is TGCGCCAGCAGCTGGGGGTCTGGCGATTCACCCCTCCACTTT. This codes for CASSWGSGDSPLHF.

This clone was found a few times. V is TRBV9 and J is TRBJ2-2, with 7 bases aligning to TRBD2. Germline values: CDR1 SGDLS, CDR2 YYNGEE. The CDR3 runs to 16 residues. After removal of 0 bases from V and 1 base from J, the junction contained 3 bases not matched to a gene. CDR3 amino acids: CASSVGQRENTGELFF. CDR3 sequence (DNA): TGTGCCAGCAGCGTAGGCCAGCGGGAGAACACCGGGGAGCTGTTTTTT.

The genes are TRBV11-3 and TRBJ2-1, with TRBD2 matching 7 bases. V lost 1 base to trimming and J lost 0 bases; unmatched junction nucleotides: 3. Germline CDR1 is SGHNT and CDR2 is YENEEA. The CDR3 covers 16 residues. The CDR3 nucleotides read TGTGCCAGCAGCTTAGGCGGGGGTAGCTCCTACAATGAGCAGTTCTTC. It yields the protein CASSLGGGSSYNEQFF.

CDR3 amino acids: CASSPTGPETQYF. The CDR3 nucleotides are TGTGCCAGCAGCCCGACAGGCCCGGAGACCCAGTACTTC. V and J are TRBV7-6 and TRBJ2-5; D perhaps matches TRBD1 (6 bases). This CDR3 region has 13 residues. CDR1 SGHVS and CDR2 FNYEAQ come from the germline V gene. V shed 5 bases and J shed 5 bases, with 12 bases lying between them.

The chain combines TRBV11-3 with TRBJ2-1; 8 nucleotides align to TRBD1. CDR3 length: 15 residues. From germline, CDR1 is SGHNT and CDR2 YENEEA. With 4 bases clipped from V and 8 bases from J, the junction kept 10 bases outside the gene matches. This chain's CDR3 is CASSSGQGPVDEQFF. DNA of the CDR3: TGTGCCAGCAGCTCCGGACAGGGTCCGGTCGATGAGCAGTTCTTC.

This clone was seen more than once but under ten times. The gene calls are TRBV2 and TRBJ1-5, with 8 bases lining up with TRBD1. The germline V gene has CDR1 SNHLY and CDR2 FYNNEI. J lost 3 bases, V lost 6 bases, and 4 bases had no gene match. The CDR3 runs to 14 residues. CDR3: CASSRQGNNQPQHF. CDR3 DNA: TGTGCCAGCAGCCGACAGGGGAACAATCAGCCCCAGCATTTT.

The chain combines TRBV10-3 with TRBJ2-3; D could derive from TRBD1 or TRBD2 (5 bases each). Per the germline V gene, CDR1 is ENHRY and CDR2 is SYGVKD. The CDR3 length is 14 residues. V dropped 4 bases and J dropped 6 bases, with 14 bases sitting between them. The CDR3 DNA reads as TGTGCCATCAGTGGTGAGGGGATGCTGGATACGCAGTATTTT. Translation gives CAISGEGMLDTQYF.

The rearrangement joins TRBV5-6 to TRBJ2-7, with D perhaps given as TRBD1 or TRBD2 (5 bases each). The CDR3 totals 17 residues. Germline-derived CDR1 and CDR2 are SGHDT and YYEEEE. V was cut by 3 bases and J by 4 bases, with 23 bases left in between. The CDR3 DNA reads as TGTGCCAGCAGCTCGGACGTGGGGGACCAGCCTTATTACGAGCAGTACGTC. Amino acids: CASSSDVGDQPYYEQYV.

This chain joins TRBV14 and TRBJ2-6, with unresolved D. The CDR3 spans 16 residues. Per germline, CDR1 SGHDN and CDR2 FVKESK. Trimming pared 5 bases from V and 1 base from J, leaving 12 bases between. CDR3 sequence: CASSWGLGSGANVLTF. CDR3 nucleotides: TGTGCCAGCAGCTGGGGATTGGGATCTGGGGCCAACGTCCTGACTTTC.

This chain links TRBV18 with TRBJ1-5; D uncertain. Germline lookup yields CDR1 KGHSH and CDR2 LQKENI. V dropped 1 base and J dropped 4 bases, with 5 bases sitting between them. CDR3 size: 13 residues. The CDR3 here is CASSPQVNQPQHF. DNA of the CDR3: TGTGCCAGCTCACCACAGGTGAATCAGCCCCAGCATTTT.

This chain joins TRBV5-1 and TRBJ1-1; D gene ambiguous. Trimming pared 7 bases from V and 3 bases from J, leaving 10 bases between. The CDR3 runs 12 residues. Germline CDR1 and CDR2: SGHRS and YFSETQ. Here the CDR3 DNA reads TGCGCCAGCCGCGGAGATTACACTGAAGCTTTCTTT. Residues: CASRGDYTEAFF.

The V and J genes are TRBV7-2 and TRBJ2-3; 8 positions agree with TRBD2. There are 14 residues in the CDR3. J lost 6 bases, V lost 2 bases, and 4 bases had no gene match. Germline CDR1 reads SGHTA; CDR2 reads FQGNSA. The CDR3 sequence is CASSLRGGLDTQYF. Written as DNA, the CDR3 is TGTGCCAGCAGCTTACGCGGGGGGCTGGATACGCAGTATTTT.

V is TRBV15 and J is TRBJ2-1; D ambiguous. There are 15 residues in the CDR3. Germline lookup yields CDR1 LNHNV and CDR2 YYDKDF (reference sequence). V lost 2 bases to trimming and J lost 0 bases, with 8 bases between them. The DNA of the CDR3 is TGTGCCACCAGCAGAATCCTGGGCTCCTACAATGAGCAGTTCTTC. This gives the protein CATSRILGSYNEQFF.

The J gene is TRBJ1-2, the V gene TRBV7-8; D possibly corresponds to TRBD1 (6 bases). V dropped 5 bases and J dropped 1 base, with 11 bases sitting between them. The CDR3 is made up of 14 amino acids. Germline CDR1 is SGHVS and CDR2 is FQNEAQ. CDR3 sequence (DNA): TGTGCCAGCAGCCGGGGGGCGGGTAACTATGGCTACACCTTC. Its translation: CASSRGAGNYGYTF.

CDR3 region: CASSLDVRGVYGYTF. CDR3 DNA sequence: TGCGCCAGCAGCTTGGACGTCAGGGGGGTCTATGGCTACACCTTC. This rearrangement joins TRBV5-1 to TRBJ1-2; 7 nucleotides align to TRBD1. This CDR3 has 15 residues. V shed 0 bases and J 4 bases; nucleotides not matched to a gene: 6. Germline values: CDR1 SGHRS, CDR2 YFSETQ.

The rearrangement links TRBV12-5 to TRBJ2-3; D call uncertain. CDR1 is LGHNT and CDR2 is FRNRAP in the germline V gene. Trimming cost V 4 bases and J 6 bases, with 8 bases left between them. The CDR3 runs 12 residues. CDR3 sequence (DNA): TGTGCTAGTGGTTCCTATCTCGATACGCAGTATTTT. It yields the protein CASGSYLDTQYF.

This clone was observed a single time. The gene calls are TRBV13 and TRBJ2-1, with 9 bases matching TRBD1. CDR3 size: 16 residues. J was trimmed by 8 bases and V by 1 base; bases with no gene match: 9. The germline V gene has CDR1 PRHDT and CDR2 FYEKMQ (reference sequence). DNA of the CDR3: TGTGCCAGCAGCTTAGTTAAGGGGACAGGGAGGCATGAGCAGTTCTTC. Translated: CASSLVKGTGRHEQFF.

The gene calls are TRBV18 and TRBJ1-2; 7 bases are shared with TRBD1. The ends lost 3 bases at V and 8 bases at J; junction bases unmatched: 9. Germline V gene sequence: CDR1 KGHSH, CDR2 LQKENI. The CDR3 is 14 amino acids. The CDR3, as DNA: TGTGCCAGCTCACCCCAGACAGGGTTGGAGGGCTACACCTTC. Its translation: CASSPQTGLEGYTF.

The J gene is TRBJ2-7, the V gene TRBV6-1, with unresolved D. CDR3 length: 12 residues. V was shortened by 2 bases and J by 3 bases, with 5 bases between the two germline ends. Germline CDR1 reads MNHNS; CDR2 reads SASEGT. CDR3 DNA: TGTGCCAGCAGTGAATTTGGCTACGAGCAGTACTTC. It specifies CASSEFGYEQYF.

This sequence joins TRBV19 and TRBJ1-1; D perhaps matches TRBD1 (5 bases). CDR3 size: 11 residues. Deletions cut 8 bases from V and 12 bases from J, with 16 bases between. Germline CDR1 reads LNHDA; CDR2 reads SQIVND (reference sequence). The CDR3 nucleotides read TGTGCCAGTTCCTCGGGGACCTGGCCTTTCTTT. Translation gives CASSSGTWPFF.

V and J are TRBV7-9 and TRBJ2-2; D is perhaps TRBD2 (6 bases). Germline V gene sequence: CDR1 SEHNR, CDR2 FQNEAQ (reference sequence). Trimming left V 4 bases short and J 2 bases short, with 14 bases between. This CDR3 contains 16 residues. In DNA form, the CDR3 reads TGTGCCAGCAGCTCGCCCGACGGGGGAAACACCGGGGAGCTGTTTTTT. Its translation: CASSSPDGGNTGELFF.

The chain links TRBV5-1 to TRBJ2-3; either TRBD1 or TRBD2 may supply D (6 bases each). V was shortened by 4 bases and J by 1 base, with 10 bases between the two germline ends. The CDR3 spans 14 residues. Germline lookup yields CDR1 SGHRS and CDR2 YFSETQ. The CDR3 DNA is TGCGCCAGCAGCCCGGAGGGGGGCACAGATACGCAGTATTTT. The encoded protein is CASSPEGGTDTQYF.

The chain has TRBV6-5 and TRBJ2-2; tentative D call: TRBD1 (6 bases). The V end lost 2 bases, the J end lost 6 bases, and 16 bases lay between the germline ends. CDR1 is MNHEY and CDR2 is SVGAGI in the germline V gene. This CDR3 region has 16 residues. This CDR3 reads CASSYRGPSGAGELFF. The CDR3, as DNA: TGTGCCAGCAGTTACCGAGGACCCTCAGGGGCCGGGGAGCTGTTTTTT.

The chain has TRBV6-5 and TRBJ1-2; no definite D call. This CDR3 is 15 amino acids long. Germline CDR1 and CDR2: MNHEY and SVGAGI. V dropped 6 bases and J dropped 1 base, with 15 bases sitting between them. The CDR3 nucleotides are TGTGCCAGCAGGAGAGGGTCCTTTGGTAACTATGGCTACACCTTC. It encodes CASRRGSFGNYGYTF.

This clone was observed a handful of times. The chain joins TRBV7-2 to TRBJ2-3; D is perhaps TRBD1 or TRBD2 (5 bases each). Germline loops: CDR1 SGHTA, CDR2 FQGNSA. This CDR3 is 15 amino acids long. Trimming pared 1 base from V and 2 bases from J, leaving 10 bases between. This CDR3 is CASSLGGGYTDTQYF. DNA of the CDR3: TGTGCCAGCAGCTTAGGTGGGGGATACACAGATACGCAGTATTTT.

This chain uses TRBV3-1 (or the pseudogene TRBV3-2) with TRBJ2-5; 9 bases align to TRBD1. The CDR3 contains 15 residues. Germline CDR1 and CDR2: LGHDT and YNNKEL (reference sequence). The trim removed 4 bases at V and 6 bases at J, leaving 9 bases unmatched. CDR3 protein: CASSRGYRGRKTQYF. CDR3 DNA: TGTGCCAGCAGCCGCGGCTACAGGGGGCGAAAGACCCAGTACTTC.